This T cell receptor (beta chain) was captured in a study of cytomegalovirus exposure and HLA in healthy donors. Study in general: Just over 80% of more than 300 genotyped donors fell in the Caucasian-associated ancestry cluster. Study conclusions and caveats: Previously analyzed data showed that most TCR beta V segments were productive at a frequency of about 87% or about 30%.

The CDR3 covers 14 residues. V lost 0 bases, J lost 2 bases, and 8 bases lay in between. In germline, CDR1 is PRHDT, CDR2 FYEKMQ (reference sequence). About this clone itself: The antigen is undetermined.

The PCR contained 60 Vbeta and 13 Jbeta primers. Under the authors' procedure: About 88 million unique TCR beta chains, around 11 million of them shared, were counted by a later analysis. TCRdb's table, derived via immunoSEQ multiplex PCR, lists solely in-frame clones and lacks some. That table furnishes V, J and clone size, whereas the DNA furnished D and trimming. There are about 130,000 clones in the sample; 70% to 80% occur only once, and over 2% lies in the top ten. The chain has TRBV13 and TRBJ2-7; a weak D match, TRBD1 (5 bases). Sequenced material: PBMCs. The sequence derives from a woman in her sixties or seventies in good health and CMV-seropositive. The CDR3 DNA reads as TGTGCCAGCAGCTTAGGCAGGGTGGCCTACGAGCAGTACTTC. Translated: CASSLGRVAYEQYF.